This T cell receptor (beta chain) was identified in a study of memory CD4+ T cells and cytomegalovirus serostatus. Study-level information: This sample comes from healthy Belgian adults, fewer than ten CMV seropositive, 24 seronegative.

The table came from immunoSEQ multiplex PCR; TCRdb's copy has only in-frame clones and leaves some out. The sample records just under 95,000 clones, 80% being singletons. The CDR3 sequence is 15 residues long. V dropped 4 bases and J dropped 2; count of bases not matched to a gene: 7. In germline, CDR1 is SGHTS, CDR2 YDEGEE. Single viable CD3+CD4+CD8-CD45RO+ cells were sorted as the memory CD4+ T cells. Total CD4+ T cells were enriched by CD4 positive selection. The clonotype was recovered from an adult in good health and CMV-seropositive. This chain joins TRBV5-8 and TRBJ2-3; TRBD1 agrees at 7 bases. The sample was memory CD4+ T cells from blood. The CDR3 sequence is CASSPWDRSTDTQYF. The DNA for the CDR3 is TGTGCCAGCAGCCCCTGGGACAGATCCACAGATACGCAGTATTTT. The full variable domain, completed using reference TRBV5-8 and TRBJ2-3, is EAGVTQSPTHLIKTRGQQATLRCSPISGHTSVYWYQQALGLGLQFLLWYDEGEERNRGNFPPRFSGRQFPNYSSELNVNALELEDSALYLCASSPWDRSTDTQYFGPGTRLTVL.